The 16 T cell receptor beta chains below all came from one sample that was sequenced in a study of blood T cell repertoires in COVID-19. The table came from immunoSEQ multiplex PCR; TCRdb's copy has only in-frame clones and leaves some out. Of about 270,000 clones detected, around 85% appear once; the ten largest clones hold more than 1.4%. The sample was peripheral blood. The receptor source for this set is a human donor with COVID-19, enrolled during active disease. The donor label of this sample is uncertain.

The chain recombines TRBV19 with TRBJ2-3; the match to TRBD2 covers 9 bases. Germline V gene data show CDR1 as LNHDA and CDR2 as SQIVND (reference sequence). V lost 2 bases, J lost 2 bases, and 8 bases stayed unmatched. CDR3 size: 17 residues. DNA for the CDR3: TGTGCCAGTAGTATACCTTCCCTAGCGGGAACCACAGATACGCAGTATTTT. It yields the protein CASSIPSLAGTTDTQYF.

In DNA, the CDR3 is TGTGCCAGCAGTTTAGGGCCGCACACTGGGGCCAACGTCCTGACTTTC. Its translation: CASSLGPHTGANVLTF. The chain has TRBV27 and TRBJ2-6; D remains ambiguous. Trimming removed 2 bases at V and 2 bases at J, with 10 bases between. The CDR3 totals 16 residues. CDR1 MNHEY and CDR2 SMNVEV come from the germline V gene (reference sequence). Complete variable domain (other parts from reference TRBV27 and TRBJ2-6): EAQVTQNPRYLITVTGKKLTVTCSQNMNHEYMSWYRQDPGLGLRQIYYSMNVEVTDKGDVPEGYKVSRKEKRNFPLILESPSPNQTSLYFCASSLGPHTGANVLTFGAGSRLTVL.

DNA of the CDR3: TGTGCCAGCAGCTTAGCGACTAGCGGAGAGACCCAGTACTTC. Translation gives CASSLATSGETQYF. The chain combines TRBV5-4 with TRBJ2-5; the match to TRBD2 covers 9 bases. CDR1 is SGHNT and CDR2 is YYREEE in the germline V gene (reference sequence). CDR3 length: 14 residues. V was pared by 2 bases and J by 4 bases, with 3 bases of the junction left unmatched.

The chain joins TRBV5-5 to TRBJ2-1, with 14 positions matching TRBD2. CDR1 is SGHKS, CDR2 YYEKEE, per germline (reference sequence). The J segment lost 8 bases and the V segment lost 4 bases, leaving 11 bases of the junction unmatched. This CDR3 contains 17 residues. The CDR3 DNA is TGTGCCAGCAGCGTTTATACGGGGACTAGCGGGAGAGATGAGCAGTTCTTC. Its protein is CASSVYTGTSGRDEQFF.

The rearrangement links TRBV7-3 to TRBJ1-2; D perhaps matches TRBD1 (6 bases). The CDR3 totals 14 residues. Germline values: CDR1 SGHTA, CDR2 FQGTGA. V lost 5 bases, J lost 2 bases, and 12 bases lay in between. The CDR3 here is CASSDPDRNYGYTF. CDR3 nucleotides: TGTGCCAGCAGCGACCCAGACAGGAACTATGGCTACACCTTC.

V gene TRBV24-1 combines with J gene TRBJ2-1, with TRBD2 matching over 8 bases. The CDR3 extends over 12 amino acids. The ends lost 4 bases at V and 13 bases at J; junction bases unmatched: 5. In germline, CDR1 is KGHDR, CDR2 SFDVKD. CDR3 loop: CATSDPGGGQFF. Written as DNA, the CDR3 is TGTGCCACCAGTGACCCCGGGGGGGGACAGTTCTTC.

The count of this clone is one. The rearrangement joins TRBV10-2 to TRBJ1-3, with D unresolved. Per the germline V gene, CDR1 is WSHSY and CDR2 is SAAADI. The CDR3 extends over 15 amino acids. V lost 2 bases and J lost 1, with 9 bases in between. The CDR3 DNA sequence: TGCGCCAGCAGTGAGGTGAACTGGTCTGGAAACACCATATATTTT. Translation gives CASSEVNWSGNTIYF.

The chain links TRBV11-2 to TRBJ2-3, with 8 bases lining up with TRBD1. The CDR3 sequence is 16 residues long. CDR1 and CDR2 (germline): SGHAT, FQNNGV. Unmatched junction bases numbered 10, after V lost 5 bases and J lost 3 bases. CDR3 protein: CASSQGASLITDTQYF. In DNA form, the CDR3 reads TGTGCCAGCAGCCAGGGGGCTAGCCTAATAACAGATACGCAGTATTTT.

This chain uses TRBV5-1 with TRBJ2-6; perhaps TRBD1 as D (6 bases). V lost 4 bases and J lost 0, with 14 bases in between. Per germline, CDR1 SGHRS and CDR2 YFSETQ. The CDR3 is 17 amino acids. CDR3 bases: TGCGCCAGCAGCCAAGGACAGCTTTACTCTGGGGCCAACGTCCTGACTTTC. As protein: CASSQGQLYSGANVLTF. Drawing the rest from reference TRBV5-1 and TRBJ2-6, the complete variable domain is KAGVTQTPRYLIKTRGQQVTLSCSPISGHRSVSWYQQTPGQGLQFLFEYFSETQRNKGNFPGRFSGRQFSNSRSEMNVSTLELGDSALYLCASSQGQLYSGANVLTFGAGSRLTVL.

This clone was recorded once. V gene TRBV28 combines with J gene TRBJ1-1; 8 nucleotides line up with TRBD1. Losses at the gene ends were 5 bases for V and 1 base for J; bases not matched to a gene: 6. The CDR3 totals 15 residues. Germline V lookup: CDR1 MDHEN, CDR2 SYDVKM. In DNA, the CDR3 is TGTGCCAGCAGTCCCGGGACAGGTTGGAACACTGAAGCTTTCTTT. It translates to CASSPGTGWNTEAFF.

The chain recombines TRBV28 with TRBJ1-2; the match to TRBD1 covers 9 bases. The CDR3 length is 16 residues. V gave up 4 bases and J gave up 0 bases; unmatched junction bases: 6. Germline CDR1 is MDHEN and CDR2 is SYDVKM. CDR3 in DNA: TGTGCCAGCAGTTCAACCTGGACAGGGGCTAACTATGGCTACACCTTC. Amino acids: CASSSTWTGANYGYTF.

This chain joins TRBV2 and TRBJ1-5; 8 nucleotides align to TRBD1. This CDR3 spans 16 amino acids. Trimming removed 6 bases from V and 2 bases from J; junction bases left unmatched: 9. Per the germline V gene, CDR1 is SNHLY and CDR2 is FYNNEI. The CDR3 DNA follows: TGTGCCAGCAGGACAGGGGTCCCCTATGGCAATCAGCCCCAGCATTTT. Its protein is CASRTGVPYGNQPQHF. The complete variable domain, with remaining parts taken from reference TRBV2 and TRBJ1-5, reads EPEVTQTPSHQVTQMGQEVILRCVPISNHLYFYWYRQILGQKVEFLVSFYNNEISEKSEIFDDQFSVERPDGSNFTLKIRSTKLEDSAMYFCASRTGVPYGNQPQHFGDGTRLSIL.

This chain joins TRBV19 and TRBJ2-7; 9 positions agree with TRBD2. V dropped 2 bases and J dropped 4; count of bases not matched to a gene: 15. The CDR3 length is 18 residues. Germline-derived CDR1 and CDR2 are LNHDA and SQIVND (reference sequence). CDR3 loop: CASSISPLRREGRYEQYF. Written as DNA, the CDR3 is TGTGCCAGTAGTATATCCCCTCTTCGGCGGGAGGGCCGGTACGAGCAGTACTTC.

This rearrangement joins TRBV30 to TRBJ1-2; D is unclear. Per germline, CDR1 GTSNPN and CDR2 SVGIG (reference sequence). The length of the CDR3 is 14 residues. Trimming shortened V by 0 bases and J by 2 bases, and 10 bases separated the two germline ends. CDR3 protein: CAWSVSGLNYGYTF. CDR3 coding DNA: TGTGCCTGGAGTGTATCCGGTTTGAACTATGGCTACACCTTC.

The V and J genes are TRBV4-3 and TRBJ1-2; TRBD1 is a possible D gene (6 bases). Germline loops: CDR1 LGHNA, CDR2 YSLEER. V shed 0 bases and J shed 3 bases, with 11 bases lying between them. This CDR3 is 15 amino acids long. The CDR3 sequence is CASSQDPGDDYGYTF. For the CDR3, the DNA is TGCGCCAGCAGCCAAGATCCAGGGGATGACTATGGCTACACCTTC.

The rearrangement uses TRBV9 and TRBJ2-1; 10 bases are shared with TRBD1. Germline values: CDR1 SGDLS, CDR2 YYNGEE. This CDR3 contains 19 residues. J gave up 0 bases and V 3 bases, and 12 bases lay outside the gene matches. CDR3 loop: CASSARTGGTRSSYNEQFF. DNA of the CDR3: TGTGCCAGCAGCGCGAGGACAGGGGGAACTAGAAGCTCCTACAATGAGCAGTTCTTC.